These 28 T cell receptor beta chains were all obtained from the same sample, sequenced in a study of T cells in Graves' hyperthyroidism and ophthalmopathy. The source material, RNA transcripts, was used to amplify TCR beta CDR3 regions. First-round RT-PCR with HTBI primers amplified the TCR CDR3 region. TCRdb redid the calling of the multiplex PCR reads with MiXCR, one entry per CDR3 protein. Counted here are around 600,000 distinct CDR3 sequences, about 45% occurring once; the ten biggest clones make up under 8.5%. The sample consisted of peripheral blood or thyroid tissue (not recorded which). The receptor set was obtained from an adult man with Graves' disease, either hyperthyroidism or ophthalmopathy (not recorded which).

This chain links TRBV5-6 with TRBJ1-2, with 11 bases that match TRBD1. The CDR3 sequence is 16 residues long. CDR1 is SGHDT and CDR2 is YYEEEE in the germline V gene. Losses at the gene ends were 0 bases for V and 8 bases for J; bases not matched to a gene: 9. The CDR3 region is CASSLVGQGAREGYTF. The CDR3 DNA reads as TGTGCCAGCAGCTTGGTTGGACAGGGGGCTAGAGAGGGCTACACCTTC.

This clonotype was recorded many times. V is TRBV2 and J is TRBJ1-5; D is perhaps TRBD1 (5 bases). V lost 6 bases and J 2 bases, leaving 5 bases between the germline ends. Germline-derived CDR1 and CDR2 are SNHLY and FYNNEI. This CDR3 contains 12 residues. The CDR3 loop is CASRGGNQPQHF. The CDR3 DNA is TGTGCCAGCAGGGGGGGCAATCAGCCCCAGCATTTT.

This clonotype was detected ten times or more. J is TRBJ1-5 and V is TRBV24-1; 7 bases are a match to TRBD1. The CDR3 extends over 13 amino acids. CDR1 is KGHDR, CDR2 SFDVKD, per germline. Trimming took 9 bases from V and 4 from J; bases not matched to a gene: 5. The CDR3 sequence: CATAQQGNQPQHF. In nucleotides, the CDR3 is TGTGCCACCGCGCAACAGGGGAATCAGCCCCAGCATTTT.

CDR3 residues: CAISRTGYEQYF. The CDR3 bases are TGTGCCATCAGTCGTACAGGGTACGAGCAGTACTTC. The chain uses TRBV10-3 and TRBJ2-7; tentatively, D is TRBD1 (6 bases). The germline V gene encodes CDR1 ENHRY and CDR2 SYGVKD. Trimming stripped 5 bases from V and 4 bases from J, with 9 bases between. The CDR3 spans 12 residues.

Concerning this clonotype: One end of the junction is discordant with germline, which a read error may explain. The genes are TRBV10-3 and TRBJ1-2; D not resolved. The germline CDR1 and CDR2 sequences are ENHRY and SYGVKD. The CDR3 sequence is 17 residues long. CDR3 DNA: TGTGCCAGCAGTTACTCGACTTGGAACCCCGGGCTTTATGGCTACACCTTC. Amino acid sequence: CASSYSTWNPGLYGYTF.

The J gene is TRBJ2-5, the V gene TRBV7-9; D is ambiguous. CDR1 is SEHNR, CDR2 FQNEAQ, per germline (reference sequence). The CDR3 has 16 amino acids. V lost 5 bases to trimming and J lost 2 bases, with 18 bases between them. CDR3 DNA: TGTGCCAGCAGCCCACGCGGCTTGTGGGGACAAGAGACCCAGTACTTC. Its translation: CASSPRGLWGQETQYF.

This chain links TRBV6-5 with TRBJ1-2; D remains unclear. The germline V gene encodes CDR1 MNHEY and CDR2 SVGAGI. This CDR3 comprises 13 residues. Trimming took off 5 bases at V and 3 bases at J, with 10 bases between the two ends. The CDR3 reads CASSTLPDYGYTF. The CDR3 region has the DNA TGTGCCAGCAGTACCCTCCCCGACTATGGCTACACCTTC.

At least ten counts were recorded for this clonotype. The chain links TRBV7-9 to TRBJ1-1; D call uncertain. The germline gives CDR1 SEHNR, CDR2 FQNEAQ (reference sequence). Trimming left V 1 base short and J 0 bases short, with 6 bases between. The CDR3 has 14 residues. CDR3 nucleotides: TGTGCCAGCAGCTTAGGGACCTTGAACACTGAAGCTTTCTTT. As protein: CASSLGTLNTEAFF.

The table lists this clonotype with a few counts. This chain uses TRBV6-1 with TRBJ2-5, with TRBD2 as a possible D gene (5 bases). Trimming pared 7 bases from V and 7 bases from J, leaving 19 bases between. This CDR3 comprises 14 residues. CDR1 is MNHNS, CDR2 SASEGT, per germline. CDR3: CASNRGGLGGTQYF. In DNA, the CDR3 is TGTGCCAGCAACAGAGGAGGACTCGGTGGGACCCAGTACTTC.

This clonotype was counted at least ten times. The genes are TRBV7-2 and TRBJ2-7; D is undetermined. This CDR3 is 15 amino acids long. Between the trimmed V and J ends, which lost 5 bases and 2 bases, there was a span of 16 bases. Germline-derived CDR1 and CDR2 are SGHTA and FQGNSA. DNA for the CDR3: TGTGCCAGCAGCACGCGACCTGGAACTCCCTACGAGCAGTACTTC. Translating it yields CASSTRPGTPYEQYF.

The J gene is TRBJ1-5, the V gene TRBV20-1; TRBD1 aligns across 10 bases. The V gene's germline CDR1 is DFQATT and CDR2 SNEGSKA (reference sequence). V shed 6 bases and J 4 bases; nucleotides not matched to a gene: 6. This CDR3 is built from 14 residues. The CDR3 DNA is TGCAGTGCCAATCCGGGACAGGGGAATCAGCCCCAGCATTTT. Amino acids: CSANPGQGNQPQHF.

This clonotype was counted ten times or more. The rearrangement links TRBV7-6 to TRBJ1-5; weak D call: TRBD1 (5 bases). Trimming cost V 1 base and J 0 bases, with 10 bases left between them. Germline CDR1 and CDR2: SGHVS and FNYEAQ. This CDR3 is built from 16 residues. CDR3 amino acids: CASSLVQGPSNQPQHF. CDR3 DNA: TGTGCCAGCAGCTTAGTGCAGGGCCCTAGCAATCAGCCCCAGCATTTT.

The chain employs TRBV20-1 and TRBJ1-1; TRBD1 is a possible D gene (5 bases). Germline V gene data show CDR1 as DFQATT and CDR2 as SNEGSKA (reference sequence). The CDR3 length is 13 residues. Trimming removed 5 bases at V and 6 bases at J, with 16 bases between. CDR3 sequence (DNA): TGCAGTGCTCGAAGTGGCGACAGCGCTGAAGCTTTCTTT. Its protein product is CSARSGDSAEAFF.

The V gene is TRBV7-8, the J gene TRBJ1-5; TRBD1 might be the D (5 bases). V lost 0 bases to trimming and J lost 6 bases, with 18 bases between them. This CDR3 has 17 residues. CDR1 is SGHVS, CDR2 FQNEAQ, per germline. The DNA for the CDR3 is TGTGCCAGCAGCTTAGCCTGGGGCAGGGAAAGGGGTCAGCCCCAGCATTTT. Protein sequence: CASSLAWGRERGQPQHF.

The chain uses TRBV7-9 and TRBJ1-5; possible D gene TRBD1, 6 bases. In germline, CDR1 is SEHNR, CDR2 FQNEAQ (reference sequence). Trimming left V 4 bases short and J 6 bases short, with 10 bases between. This CDR3 has 13 residues. Here the CDR3 reads CASSSDRSQPQHF. As DNA, the CDR3 is TGTGCCAGCAGCTCAGACAGGTCTCAGCCCCAGCATTTT.

The table lists this clonotype with many counts. This chain connects TRBV5-1 to TRBJ1-5; 8 nucleotides agree with TRBD1. Germline CDR1 reads SGHRS; CDR2 reads YFSETQ. J lost 4 bases, V lost 0 bases, and 6 bases had no gene match. This CDR3 contains 16 residues. The CDR3 loop reads CASSLGDRPSNQPQHF. The CDR3 region has the DNA TGCGCCAGCAGCTTGGGGGACAGGCCTTCGAATCAGCCCCAGCATTTT.

This sequence joins TRBV12-3 or TRBV12-4 and TRBJ2-7; 9 bases align to TRBD2. The CDR3 spans 16 residues. V lost 5 bases, J lost 2 bases, and 10 bases stayed unmatched. The CDR3 DNA is TGTGCCAGCAGTAGGGGCGGGGGGGGTATGGCCTACGAGCAGTACTTC. This translates into CASSRGGGGMAYEQYF.

This rearrangement joins TRBV7-8 to TRBJ1-6; 8 bases match TRBD1. This CDR3 region has 13 residues. Germline-derived CDR1 and CDR2 are SGHVS and FQNEAQ. This CDR3 is CAAGGSGYSPLHF. The CDR3 DNA follows: TGTGCTGCAGGGGGCTCAGGGTATTCACCCCTCCACTTT.

On this clonotype itself: One junction end disagrees with the germline gene, perhaps due to a read error. The rearrangement joins TRBV2 to TRBJ2-7, with D tentatively TRBD1 or TRBD2 (6 bases each). CDR1 and CDR2 from the germline V gene are SNHLY and FYNNEI. There are 17 residues in the CDR3. In DNA, the CDR3 is TGTGCCAGCAGTGAAGCGCTTCGGGGGCCCGATGCCTACGGGCAGTACTTC. Translation gives CASSEALRGPDAYGQYF.

This rearrangement joins TRBV13 to TRBJ1-2, with D possibly TRBD1 on 6 matching bases. The germline V and J ends were trimmed by 1 base and 6 bases, with 15 bases remaining between them. The CDR3 contains 15 residues. CDR1 PRHDT and CDR2 FYEKMQ come from the germline V gene (reference sequence). The DNA for the CDR3 is TGTGCCAGCAGCTTAGACAGGGTGTCGTACGATGGCTACACCTTC. Protein sequence: CASSLDRVSYDGYTF.

There are many counts of this clonotype. The chain couples TRBV14 to TRBJ1-1; the D gene is possibly TRBD1 (6 bases). CDR3 length equals 14 residues. V was pared by 3 bases and J by 5 bases, with 13 bases between. Germline CDR1 reads SGHDN; CDR2 reads FVKESK. The CDR3 region is CASSQITGPTEAFF. CDR3 nucleotides: TGTGCCAGCAGCCAGATCACAGGGCCGACTGAAGCTTTCTTT.

This clonotype was detected a few times. CDR3 region: CASSFSDRGYYGYTF. CDR3 DNA: TGTGCCAGCAGTTTTTCTGACAGGGGTTACTATGGCTACACCTTC. This chain connects TRBV11-2 to TRBJ1-2; 8 positions agree with TRBD1. The trim removed 6 bases at V and 3 bases at J, leaving 9 bases unmatched. This CDR3 contains 15 residues. The germline V gene encodes CDR1 SGHAT and CDR2 FQNNGV.

The chain recombines TRBV10-3 with TRBJ1-1; D is perhaps TRBD1 (6 bases). The V gene's germline CDR1 is ENHRY and CDR2 SYGVKD. Trimming took off 6 bases at V and 7 bases at J, with 15 bases between the two ends. The CDR3 covers 13 residues. CDR3 amino acids: CAISEQGQGEAFF. The CDR3, as DNA: TGTGCCATCAGCGAACAGGGACAAGGTGAAGCTTTCTTT.

This clonotype was detected once. A read error may be the cause here, since a much bigger clone is one base away. The chain joins TRBV24-1 to TRBJ2-7, with TRBD2 matching over 13 bases. J gave up 4 bases and V 5 bases, and 1 base lay outside the gene matches. Germline assignment: CDR1 KGHDR and CDR2 SFDVKD. CDR3 length: 14 residues. The CDR3 sequence is CATSGTSGSYEQYF. CDR3 bases: TGTGCCACCAGTGGGACTAGCGGGAGTTACGAGCAGTACTTC.

This clonotype was detected a few times. The chain employs TRBV6-5 and TRBJ2-7; D unclear. There are 12 residues in the CDR3. V was trimmed by 5 bases and J by 2 bases, leaving 7 bases between them. Looked up from germline, CDR1 is MNHEY and CDR2 is SVGAGI. CDR3 DNA sequence: TGTGCCAGCAGTGAACACCCCTACGAGCAGTACTTC. Translating it yields CASSEHPYEQYF.

There are a few counts of this clonotype. This chain uses TRBV7-9 with TRBJ1-6; D is undetermined. The CDR3 length is 15 residues. Trimming removed 6 bases from V and 7 bases from J, with 16 bases in between. The germline gives CDR1 SEHNR, CDR2 FQNEAQ (reference sequence). The CDR3 sequence: CASSLPQPSNSPLHF. CDR3 nucleotides: TGTGCCAGCAGTTTACCACAACCTAGCAATTCACCCCTCCACTTT.

In this sample, this clonotype turned up many times. The rearrangement links TRBV29-1 to TRBJ1-5, with a tentative D call TRBD1 (6 bases). CDR3 length equals 11 residues. Germline V lookup: CDR1 SQVTM, CDR2 ANQGSEA. Trimming shortened V by 4 bases and J by 10 bases, and 11 bases separated the two germline ends. The CDR3, as DNA: TGCAGCGTTGGCGCGACAGGACCCCAGCATTTT. This translates into CSVGATGPQHF.

This clonotype came up a few times. The chain has TRBV20-1 and TRBJ2-2, with D unclear. The V gene's germline CDR1 is DFQATT and CDR2 SNEGSKA (reference sequence). The CDR3 has 13 residues. Trimming took off 3 bases at V and 4 bases at J, with 9 bases between the two ends. The CDR3 loop is CSARAGVTGELFF. CDR3 DNA: TGCAGTGCTAGGGCCGGTGTCACCGGGGAGCTGTTTTTT.